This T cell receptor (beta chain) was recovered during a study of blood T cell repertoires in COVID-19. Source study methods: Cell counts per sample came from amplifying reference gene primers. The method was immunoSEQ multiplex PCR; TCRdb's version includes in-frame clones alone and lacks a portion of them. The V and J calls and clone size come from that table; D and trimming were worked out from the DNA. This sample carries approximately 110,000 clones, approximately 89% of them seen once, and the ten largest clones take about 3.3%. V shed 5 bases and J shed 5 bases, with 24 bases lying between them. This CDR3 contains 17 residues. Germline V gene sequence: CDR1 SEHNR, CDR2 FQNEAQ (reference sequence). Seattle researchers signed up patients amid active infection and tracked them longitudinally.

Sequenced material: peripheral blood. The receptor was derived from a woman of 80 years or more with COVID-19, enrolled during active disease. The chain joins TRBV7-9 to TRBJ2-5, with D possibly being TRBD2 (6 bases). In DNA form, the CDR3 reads TGTGCCAGCAGCCCCCAACTTGGAGGGAGTGGGGTTGAGACCCAGTACTTC. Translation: CASSPQLGGSGVETQYF.